Below are 15 T cell receptor beta chains sequenced from a single sample in a study of T cells after yellow fever vaccination. TCRdb reprocessed the 5' RACE reads via MiXCR and lists one record per CDR3 protein. The table records about 580,000 distinct CDR3 sequences, around 16% of them present only once. This specimen was PBMCs, taken around 5 days after the first yellow fever vaccination. The source of these receptors is a man aged 18 to 30 who received the YFV17D yellow fever vaccine.

J is TRBJ1-2 and V is TRBV7-3; 9 bases agree with TRBD1. Trimming removed 5 bases from V and 3 bases from J; junction bases left unmatched: 4. CDR3 length: 14 amino acids. CDR1 and CDR2 from the germline V gene are SGHTA and FQGTGA. CDR3 coding DNA: TGTGCCAGCAGCCTAGACAGGGGGGACTATGGCTACACCTTC. Protein: CASSLDRGDYGYTF.

The chain has TRBV7-2 and TRBJ2-1; D perhaps matches TRBD2 (5 bases). The germline V gene has CDR1 SGHTA and CDR2 FQGNSA. The V end was cut by 1 base, the J end by 9 bases, with 10 bases between. The CDR3 extends over 13 amino acids. The CDR3 nucleotides are TGTGCCAGCAGCTTAGACAGAGAGGGTGAGCAGTTCTTC. Its translation is CASSLDREGEQFF.

Only a few counts were recorded for this clonotype. The gene calls are TRBV4-1 and TRBJ1-1; the match to TRBD1 covers 11 bases. Germline V gene data show CDR1 as MGHRA and CDR2 as YSYEKL. CDR3 length equals 17 residues. V lost 6 bases to trimming and J lost 5 bases; unmatched junction nucleotides: 14. The CDR3 DNA sequence: TGCGCCAGCAGTAATAGGGACAGGGGGAGGTCGTGGACTGAAGCTTTCTTT. Protein sequence: CASSNRDRGRSWTEAFF.

There are a few counts of this clonotype. The chain joins TRBV7-2 to TRBJ2-5, with 13 positions matching TRBD2. The germline gives CDR1 SGHTA, CDR2 FQGNSA. J gave up 2 bases and V 7 bases, and 1 base lay outside the gene matches. The CDR3 totals 14 residues. This chain's CDR3 is CASTGLAGQETQYF. CDR3 nucleotide sequence: TGTGCCAGCACGGGACTAGCGGGGCAAGAGACCCAGTACTTC. The whole variable domain, remainder taken from reference TRBV7-2 and TRBJ2-5, is GAGVSQSPSNKVTEKGKDVELRCDPISGHTALYWYRQSLGQGLEFLIYFQGNSAPDKSGLPSDRFSAERTGGSVSTLTIQRTQQEDSAVYLCASTGLAGQETQYFGPGTRLLVL.

This clonotype was seen a handful of times. The chain couples TRBV18 to TRBJ1-1; the D gene is possibly TRBD1 (6 bases). CDR3 length: 18 amino acids. The V end was cut by 2 bases, the J end by 0 bases, with 19 bases between. Germline V CDR1 and CDR2: KGHSH, LQKENI. The CDR3 nucleotides are TGTGCCAGCTCACCAAATGGGGGGGGGCCCGTGATGAACACTGAAGCTTTCTTT. Translation: CASSPNGGGPVMNTEAFF.

This chain joins TRBV7-9 and TRBJ2-1; D may match TRBD1 or TRBD2 (5 bases each). Deletions cut 3 bases from V and 7 bases from J, with 16 bases between. Germline values: CDR1 SEHNR, CDR2 FQNEAQ (reference sequence). CDR3 length: 15 amino acids. CDR3 residues: CASSFAGTRRNEQFF. The CDR3 DNA sequence: TGTGCCAGCAGCTTTGCCGGGACCCGAAGGAATGAGCAGTTCTTC. Full variable domain (remainder filled in from reference TRBV7-9 and TRBJ2-1): DTGVSQNPRHKITKRGQNVTFRCDPISEHNRLYWYRQTLGQGPEFLTYFQNEAQLEKSRLLSDRFSAERPKGSFSTLEIQRTEQGDSAMYLCASSFAGTRRNEQFFGPGTRLTVL.

The V and J genes are TRBV2 and TRBJ2-7; 7 bases agree with TRBD1. The J segment lost 1 base and the V segment lost 3 bases, leaving 6 bases of the junction unmatched. From germline, CDR1 is SNHLY and CDR2 FYNNEI. The CDR3 contains 15 residues. The CDR3 sequence is CASSDSGTASYEQYV. In DNA, the CDR3 is TGTGCCAGCAGTGATTCCGGGACAGCTTCCTACGAGCAGTACGTC.

This sequence joins TRBV5-1 and TRBJ1-6; D not certain. V shed 4 bases and J shed 8 bases, with 16 bases lying between them. The germline CDR1 and CDR2 sequences are SGHRS and YFSETQ. This CDR3 comprises 15 residues. The CDR3 spells CASSPRANTDSPLHF. In nucleotides, the CDR3 is TGCGCCAGCAGCCCTCGAGCGAACACAGATTCACCCCTCCACTTT.

A few counts support this clonotype. The chain combines TRBV28 with TRBJ2-7; D assignment may be TRBD1 or TRBD2 (6 bases each). Between the trimmed V and J ends, which lost 3 bases and 5 bases, there was a span of 14 bases. The CDR3 has 14 amino acids. Germline lookup yields CDR1 MDHEN and CDR2 SYDVKM. The CDR3 reads CASSLSYRGHEQYV. DNA for the CDR3: TGTGCCAGCAGTTTGTCTTATCGGGGGCACGAGCAGTACGTC.

This clonotype was seen only a few times. The chain is built from TRBV6-1 and TRBJ2-5; TRBD1 might be the D (7 bases). The V gene lost 7 bases and the J gene lost 2 bases, with 14 bases spanning the gap. The germline CDR1 and CDR2 sequences are MNHNS and SASEGT. This CDR3 is built from 14 residues. CDR3 protein: CASNGGQTQETQYF. CDR3 DNA sequence: TGTGCCAGCAACGGGGGACAGACACAAGAGACCCAGTACTTC.

The chain is built from TRBV7-6 and TRBJ2-7; D gene unclear. The V end lost 0 bases, the J end lost 6 bases, and 6 bases lay between the germline ends. The CDR3 extends over 12 amino acids. Germline CDR1 reads SGHVS; CDR2 reads FNYEAQ. As DNA, the CDR3 is TGTGCCAGCAGCTTAGCGGAAAGCGAGCAGTACTTC. It specifies CASSLAESEQYF.

This clonotype was counted a few times. The chain combines TRBV6-1 with TRBJ2-7, with 8 nucleotides matching TRBD1. This CDR3 contains 14 residues. Germline V CDR1 and CDR2: MNHNS, SASEGT. The J segment lost 0 bases and the V segment lost 6 bases, leaving 4 bases of the junction unmatched. The CDR3 DNA is TGTGCCAGCAGCCCGACAGGGGTCTCCTACGAGCAGTACGTC. Amino acids: CASSPTGVSYEQYV.

The chain employs TRBV5-1 and TRBJ2-5; D may be TRBD1 or TRBD2 (5 bases each). The CDR3 extends over 16 amino acids. The V end was cut by 4 bases, the J end by 5 bases, with 21 bases between. CDR1 is SGHRS and CDR2 is YFSETQ in the germline V gene. The CDR3 DNA sequence: TGCGCCAGCAGCCCTGGGACGTACGTCCCAGGGGAGACCCAGTACTTC. Residues: CASSPGTYVPGETQYF. Filled out from reference TRBV5-1 and TRBJ2-5, the complete variable domain reads KAGVTQTPRYLIKTRGQQVTLSCSPISGHRSVSWYQQTPGQGLQFLFEYFSETQRNKGNFPGRFSGRQFSNSRSEMNVSTLELGDSALYLCASSPGTYVPGETQYFGPGTRLLVL.

The table lists this clonotype with a few counts. This rearrangement joins TRBV2 to TRBJ2-2; D is tentatively TRBD1 or TRBD2 (5 bases each). Per germline, CDR1 SNHLY and CDR2 FYNNEI. CDR3 length: 16 amino acids. Trimming took 6 bases from V and 2 from J, leaving 16 bases between them. CDR3 region: CASSDTGTINTGELFF. As DNA, the CDR3 is TGTGCCAGCAGCGATACCGGGACGATAAACACCGGGGAGCTGTTTTTT.

This clonotype was observed a few times. DNA for the CDR3: TGCAGTGCCTCGGTCGGAACAAATCAGCCCCAGCATTTT. It encodes CSASVGTNQPQHF. This chain links TRBV20-1 with TRBJ1-5; unclear D gene. V shed 6 bases and J shed 4 bases, with 13 bases lying between them. This CDR3 is built from 13 residues. Germline V lookup: CDR1 DFQATT, CDR2 SNEGSKA (reference sequence).